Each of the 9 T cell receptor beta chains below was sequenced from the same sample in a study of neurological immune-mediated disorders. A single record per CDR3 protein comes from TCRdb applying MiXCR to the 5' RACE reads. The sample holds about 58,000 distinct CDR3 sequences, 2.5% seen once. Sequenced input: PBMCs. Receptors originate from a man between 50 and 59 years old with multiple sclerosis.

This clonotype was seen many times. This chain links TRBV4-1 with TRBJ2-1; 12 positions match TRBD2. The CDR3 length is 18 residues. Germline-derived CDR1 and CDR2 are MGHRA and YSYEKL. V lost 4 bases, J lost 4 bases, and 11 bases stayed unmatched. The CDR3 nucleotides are TGCGCCAGCAGCCTCACTCCCAAAACTAGCGGGGGGTACAATGAGCAGTTCTTC. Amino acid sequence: CASSLTPKTSGGYNEQFF.

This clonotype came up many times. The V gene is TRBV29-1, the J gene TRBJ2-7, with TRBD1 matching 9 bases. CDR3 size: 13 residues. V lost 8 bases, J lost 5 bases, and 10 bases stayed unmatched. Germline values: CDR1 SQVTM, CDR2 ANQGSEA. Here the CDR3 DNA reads TGCAGCTCAACCGGGACAGGGTCCCACGAGCAGTACTTC. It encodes CSSTGTGSHEQYF.

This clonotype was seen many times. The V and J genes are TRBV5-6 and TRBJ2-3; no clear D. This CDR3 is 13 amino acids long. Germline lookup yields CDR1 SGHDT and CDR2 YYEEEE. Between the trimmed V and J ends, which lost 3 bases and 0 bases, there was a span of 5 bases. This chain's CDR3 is CASSSHSTDTQYF. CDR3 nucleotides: TGTGCCAGCAGCTCTCATAGCACAGATACGCAGTATTTT. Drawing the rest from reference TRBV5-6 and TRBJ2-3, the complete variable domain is DAGVTQSPTHLIKTRGQQVTLRCSPKSGHDTVSWYQQALGQGPQFIFQYYEEEERQRGNFPDRFSGHQFPNYSSELNVNALLLGDSALYLCASSSHSTDTQYFGPGTRLTVL.

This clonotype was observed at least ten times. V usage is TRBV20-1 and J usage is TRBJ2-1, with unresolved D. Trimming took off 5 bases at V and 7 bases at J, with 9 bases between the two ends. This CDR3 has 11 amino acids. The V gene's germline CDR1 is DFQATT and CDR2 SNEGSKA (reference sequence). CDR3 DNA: TGCAGTGCTTTAGACGAGAATGAGCAGTTCTTC. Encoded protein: CSALDENEQFF.

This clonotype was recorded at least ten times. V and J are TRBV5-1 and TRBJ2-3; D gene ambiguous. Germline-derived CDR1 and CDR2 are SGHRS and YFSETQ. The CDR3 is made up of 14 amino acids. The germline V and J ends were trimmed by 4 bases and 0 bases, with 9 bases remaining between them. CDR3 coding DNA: TGCGCCAGCAGCCTGGTGGTCAGCACAGATACGCAGTATTTT. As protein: CASSLVVSTDTQYF.

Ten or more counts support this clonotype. This chain's CDR3 is CASSPDRGLNEQFF. As DNA, the CDR3 is TGCGCCAGCAGCCCCGATCGTGGCCTCAATGAGCAGTTCTTC. The chain couples TRBV4-3 to TRBJ2-1; no clear D gene. The germline CDR1 and CDR2 sequences are LGHNA and YSLEER. The CDR3 contains 14 residues. Trimming stripped 4 bases from V and 6 bases from J, with 13 bases between.

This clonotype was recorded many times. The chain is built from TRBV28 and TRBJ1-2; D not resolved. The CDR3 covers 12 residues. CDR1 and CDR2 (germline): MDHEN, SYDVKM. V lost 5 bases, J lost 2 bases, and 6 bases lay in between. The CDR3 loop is CASSPLNYGYTF. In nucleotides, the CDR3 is TGTGCCAGCAGTCCCCTCAACTATGGCTACACCTTC.

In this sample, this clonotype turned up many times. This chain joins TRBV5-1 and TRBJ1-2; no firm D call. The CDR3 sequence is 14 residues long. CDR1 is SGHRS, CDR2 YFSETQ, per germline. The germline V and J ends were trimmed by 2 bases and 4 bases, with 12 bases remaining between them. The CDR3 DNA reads TGCGCCAGCAGCTTTTCGTTTGGAACCTATGGCTACACCTTC. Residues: CASSFSFGTYGYTF. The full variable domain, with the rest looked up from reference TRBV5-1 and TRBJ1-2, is KAGVTQTPRYLIKTRGQQVTLSCSPISGHRSVSWYQQTPGQGLQFLFEYFSETQRNKGNFPGRFSGRQFSNSRSEMNVSTLELGDSALYLCASSFSFGTYGYTFGSGTRLTVV.

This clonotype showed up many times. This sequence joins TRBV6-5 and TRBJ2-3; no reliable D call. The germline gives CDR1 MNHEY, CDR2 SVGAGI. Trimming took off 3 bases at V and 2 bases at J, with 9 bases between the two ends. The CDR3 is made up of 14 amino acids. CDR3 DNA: TGTGCCAGCAGTTATGAGGCCTACACAGATACGCAGTATTTT. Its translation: CASSYEAYTDTQYF.